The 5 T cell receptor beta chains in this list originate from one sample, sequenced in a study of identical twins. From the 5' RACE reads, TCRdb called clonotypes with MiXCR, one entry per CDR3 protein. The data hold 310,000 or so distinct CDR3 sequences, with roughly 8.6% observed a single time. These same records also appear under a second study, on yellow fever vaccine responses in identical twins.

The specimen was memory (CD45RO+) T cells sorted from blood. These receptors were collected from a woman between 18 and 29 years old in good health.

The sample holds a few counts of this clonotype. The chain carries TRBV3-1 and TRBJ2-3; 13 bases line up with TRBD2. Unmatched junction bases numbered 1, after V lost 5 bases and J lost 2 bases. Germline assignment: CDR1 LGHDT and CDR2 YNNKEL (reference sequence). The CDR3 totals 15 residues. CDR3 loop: CASSGLAGDTDTQYF. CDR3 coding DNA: TGTGCCAGCAGCGGACTAGCGGGAGACACAGATACGCAGTATTTT.

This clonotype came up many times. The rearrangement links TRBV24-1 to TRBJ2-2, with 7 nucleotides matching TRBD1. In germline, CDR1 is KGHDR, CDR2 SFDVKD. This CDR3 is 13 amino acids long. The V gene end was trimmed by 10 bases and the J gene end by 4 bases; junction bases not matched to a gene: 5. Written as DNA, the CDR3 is TGTGCCACTGAGGGGGCGATCACCGGGGAGCTGTTTTTT. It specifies CATEGAITGELFF.

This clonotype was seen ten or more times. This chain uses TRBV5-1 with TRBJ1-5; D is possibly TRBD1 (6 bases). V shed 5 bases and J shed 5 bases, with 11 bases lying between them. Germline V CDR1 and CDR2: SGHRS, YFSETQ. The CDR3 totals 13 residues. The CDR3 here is CASRAGVDQPQHF. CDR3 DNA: TGCGCCAGCAGGGCAGGGGTGGATCAGCCCCAGCATTTT.

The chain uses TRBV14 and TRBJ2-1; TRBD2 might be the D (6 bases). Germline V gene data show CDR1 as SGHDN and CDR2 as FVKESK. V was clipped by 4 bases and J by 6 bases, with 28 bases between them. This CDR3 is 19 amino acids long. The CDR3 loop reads CASSPEVVSGNALRNEQFF. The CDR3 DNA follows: TGTGCCAGCAGCCCAGAGGTAGTTAGCGGCAATGCCCTACGCAATGAGCAGTTCTTC.

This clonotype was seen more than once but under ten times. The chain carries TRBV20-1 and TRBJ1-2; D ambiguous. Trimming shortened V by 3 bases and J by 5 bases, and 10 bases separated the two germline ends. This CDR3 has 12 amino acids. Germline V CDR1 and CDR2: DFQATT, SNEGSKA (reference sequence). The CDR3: CSASPGSYGYTF. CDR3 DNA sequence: TGCAGTGCTAGCCCCGGGAGTTATGGCTACACCTTC.